This T cell receptor (beta chain) was identified in a study of blood T cell repertoires in COVID-19. Looking at the study overall: Sites in the United States, Italy and Spain provided acute and convalescent COVID-19 samples. PBMCs, B-cell-depleted T cells, or T cells provided the cDNA or gDNA that made up the material.

The protocol was immunoSEQ multiplex PCR, while the TCRdb copy is restricted to in-frame clones and leaves out a portion. The data hold around 97,000 clones, with approximately 89% observed a single time. The germline CDR1 and CDR2 sequences are GTSNPN and SVGIG (reference sequence). With 1 base clipped from V and 6 bases from J, the junction kept 2 bases outside the gene matches. This CDR3 contains 14 residues. The gene calls are TRBV30 and TRBJ2-2, with TRBD1 identical over 10 bases. Sequenced: peripheral blood. This TCR was recovered from an elderly woman in a cohort sampled during active COVID-19. The CDR3 DNA follows: TGTGCCTGGAGTGCGACAGGGGGCTCCGGGGAGCTGTTTTTT. Amino acids: CAWSATGGSGELFF.